Sequencing of this T cell receptor (beta chain) was carried out in a study of early T cells in non-severe SARS-CoV-2 infection. About the research overall: Sequencing targeted bulk RNA from unsorted whole blood, leaving chains unpaired.

This clonotype was seen at least ten times. Researchers attached unique molecular identifiers to individual cDNA molecules. MiXCR was run by TCRdb on the 5' RACE reads, yielding one entry per CDR3 protein. In the table there are approximately 40,000 distinct CDR3 sequences, approximately 10% of which are singletons. CDR1 MNHEY and CDR2 SVGAGI come from the germline V gene. This CDR3 spans 17 amino acids. J was trimmed by 3 bases and V by 2 bases; bases with no gene match: 11. The source is an adult who was a healthcare worker with PCR-confirmed SARS-CoV-2 infection or an uninfected control (not recorded which). The chain combines TRBV6-5 with TRBJ2-7; 9 nucleotides match TRBD2. The sequencing input was whole blood. CDR3 protein: CASSYGGGAVMDYEQYF. The CDR3 DNA reads as TGTGCCAGCAGTTACGGCGGGGGGGCCGTAATGGACTACGAGCAGTACTTC.